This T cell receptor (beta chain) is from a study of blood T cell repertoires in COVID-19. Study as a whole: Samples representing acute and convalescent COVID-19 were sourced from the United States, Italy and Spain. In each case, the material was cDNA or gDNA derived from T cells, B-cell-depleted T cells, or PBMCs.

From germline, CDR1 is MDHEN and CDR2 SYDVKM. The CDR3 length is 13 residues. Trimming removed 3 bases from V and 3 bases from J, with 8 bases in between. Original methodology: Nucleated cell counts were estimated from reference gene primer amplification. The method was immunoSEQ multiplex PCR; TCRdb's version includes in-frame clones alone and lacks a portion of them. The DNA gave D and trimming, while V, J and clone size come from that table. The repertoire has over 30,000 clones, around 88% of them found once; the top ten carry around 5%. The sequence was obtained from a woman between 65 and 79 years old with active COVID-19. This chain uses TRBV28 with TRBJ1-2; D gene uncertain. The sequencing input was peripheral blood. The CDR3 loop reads CASSLQEDYGYTF. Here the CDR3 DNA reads TGTGCCAGCAGTTTGCAGGAGGACTATGGCTACACCTTC.